This T cell receptor (beta chain) is drawn from a study of CD4 T cells in relation to SARS-CoV-2 and coronaviruses. Per the germline V gene, CDR1 is SGHRS and CDR2 is YFSETQ. Trimming took off 0 bases at V and 3 bases at J, with 13 bases between the two ends. There are 15 residues in the CDR3. Method: immunoSEQ multiplex PCR; TCRdb's copy keeps in-frame clones and lacks some. The sample has over 25,000 clones, 65% to 85% seen once. Points on this clone: Its specificity is unknown.

The unexposed donors gave CD4+ T cells in 2011-2018, prior to COVID-19. After roughly ten days of culture, CD4+ T cells were isolated. As cell numbers allowed, unexposed-donor CD4+ T cells faced SARS-CoV-2 S/N and four cold-coronavirus spikes. Cultures held some 1.8 million PBMCs per well with about 10 IU/ml IL-2. This chain uses TRBV5-1 with TRBJ2-7; TRBD1 might be the D (5 bases). The sequence came from a human donor in good health. The source material was CD4+ T cells from PBMCs, cultured in vitro. This chain's CDR3 is CASSLAERQSYEQYF. CDR3 bases: TGCGCCAGCAGCTTGGCCGAAAGACAGAGCTACGAGCAGTACTTC.